This TCR beta chain was recorded in a study of blood T cells in healthy people across ages. Sample-barcoded 5' priming and a J-beta primer mix drove a second PCR of 7 to 11 cycles. TCRdb passed the 5' RACE reads through MiXCR, listing each CDR3 protein once. This sample has some 860,000 distinct CDR3 sequences, with more than 55% found just once. The individuals who served as donors were healthy Caucasians living in Russia, aged roughly 6 to 100. Each donor's blood draw was approximately 10 milliliters of peripheral blood. Each sample yielded at least 5.5 micrograms of PBMC total RNA. Sequenced sample: blood. This sequence was found in a man aged 40-49 years in good health.

CDR3 nucleotides: TGTGCCAGCAGCTTAGGGCGGGACAGAACCTACGAGCAGTACTTC. Encoded protein: CASSLGRDRTYEQYF. The chain couples TRBV7-3 to TRBJ2-7; TRBD1 is a possible D gene (7 bases). From germline, CDR1 is SGHTA and CDR2 FQGTGA. The CDR3 is made up of 15 amino acids. V was cut by 2 bases and J by 2 bases, with 13 bases left in between.